This T cell receptor beta chain comes out of a study of spatial heterogeneity in lung cancer. Time point denoted: sample taken at primary tumor resection. There were 75 or so donors, all of them untreated patients with early-stage non-small cell lung cancer. Tumor, nontumor lung or frozen PBMC supplied whole RNA that was sequenced unsorted. Broader study findings: One measure, the expanded intratumoral alpha and beta TCR count, tracked tumor mutation counts.

As to this clonotype: Its antigen is not known.

The CDR3 has 16 amino acids. Germline V gives CDR1 PRHDT, CDR2 FYEKMQ (reference sequence). The germline V and J ends were trimmed by 0 bases and 0 bases, with 10 bases remaining between them. A unique molecular identifier was carried by every single TCR cDNA molecule. Via MiXCR, TCRdb re-called the 5' RACE reads, giving one row per CDR3 protein. The table has 3,500 or so distinct CDR3 sequences, roughly 15% seen once. This receptor was taken from a male donor with early-stage non-small cell lung cancer. The material sequenced was lung tumor tissue, taken at surgery. This chain links TRBV13 with TRBJ2-3; D might be TRBD2 (6 bases). This CDR3 reads CASSLGGGVSTDTQYF. DNA for the CDR3: TGTGCCAGCAGCTTAGGCGGCGGGGTTAGCACAGATACGCAGTATTTT.